This T cell receptor beta chain was documented in a study of PD-1 blockade in classical Hodgkin lymphoma. With no exception, relapse followed autologous stem cell transplantation in all patients, and brentuximab vedotin exposure varied. Best response was recorded as complete response, partial response or progressive disease. The germline CDR1 and CDR2 sequences are LGHNA and YNFKEQ. Trimming left V 1 base short and J 0 bases short, with 3 bases between. This CDR3 region has 14 residues. To note about this clone: Its cognate antigen is unknown.

Overall study findings and caveats: Complete responders entered with baseline diversity on par with newly diagnosed patients, the results showed. Prior therapy or disease activity may underlie the repertoire differences, whose causes remain undefined. Newly diagnosed patients reportedly had lower baseline TCR diversity than healthy donors.

The data were produced by immunoSEQ multiplex PCR, yet TCRdb's version contains in-frame clones alone and is incomplete. The table lists under 110,000 clones, around 88% of them singletons. Source: peripheral blood mononuclear cells (PBMCs), taken before the second cycle of nivolumab. The TCR originated in a human donor with classical Hodgkin lymphoma. The gene calls are TRBV4-2 and TRBJ2-2; D not certain. The CDR3 coding sequence is TGTGCCAGCAGCCAAGTCCCGAACACCGGGGAGCTGTTTTTT. Translation gives CASSQVPNTGELFF.